The TCR beta chain under discussion was sequenced for a study of memory CD4+ T cells and cytomegalovirus serostatus. Study as a whole: Donors were healthy Belgian adults, under 10 CMV seropositive and some 24 seronegative.

The CDR3 extends over 14 amino acids. V lost 6 bases to trimming and J lost 1 base; unmatched junction nucleotides: 5. Germline CDR1 reads MNHEY; CDR2 reads SMNVEV (reference sequence). The sort gate was single viable CD3+CD4+CD8-CD45RO+ cells for memory CD4+ T cells. CD4+ T cells were isolated by positive magnetic selection. Sequenced by immunoSEQ multiplex PCR; TCRdb stores in-frame clones only, minus some. The sample has 25,000 or so clones, approximately 80% seen once. This clone was seen a handful of times. V usage is TRBV27 and J usage is TRBJ1-1; TRBD1 matches 7 bases. The sequence was obtained from an adult in good health and CMV-seronegative. The sequenced material came from memory CD4+ T cells from blood. The CDR3 DNA sequence: TGTGCCAGCAGCACAGGGGTAGGGAACACTGAAGCTTTCTTT. Translation: CASSTGVGNTEAFF.